Shown below are 7 T cell receptor beta chains from a single sample sequenced in a study of blood T cells in healthy people across ages (dated by TCRdb to between 2014 and 2016). The library was prepared using 5' RACE. TCRdb names Illumina HiSeq 2500 as the instrument used. The second PCR ran for about 6 to 12 cycles and used a J-beta primer mix along with a sample-barcoded 5' primer. TCRdb's own reprocessing of the public reads used fastp at Q25 and MiXCR and kept productive beta chains. Duplicate CDR3 protein sequences are folded into a single record with the most common DNA and genes. The sample records 710,000 or so distinct CDR3 sequences, about 30% of which are singletons. The top ten clones comprise 15% of the sample. The specimen was blood. These receptors all stem from a woman at least 80 years old in good health. Donor details come from another sample of the same person, matched by shared clones.

The J gene is TRBJ2-5, the V gene TRBV30, with D tentatively TRBD1 or TRBD2 (5 bases each). The CDR3 extends over 12 amino acids. The germline CDR1 and CDR2 sequences are GTSNPN and SVGIG (reference sequence). V dropped 6 bases and J dropped 4 bases, with 12 bases sitting between them. The CDR3 reads CACPKGRETQYF. Written as DNA, the CDR3 is TGTGCCTGTCCGAAGGGGAGAGAGACCCAGTACTTC.

This clonotype was picked up many times. The chain is built from TRBV3-1 and TRBJ1-2, with TRBD1 matching over 7 bases. The CDR3 is 14 amino acids. Germline CDR1 is LGHDT and CDR2 is YNNKEL (reference sequence). With V trimmed by 4 bases and J by 8 bases, 10 bases remained unmatched. This CDR3 is CASSPNTDREGYTF. In DNA form, the CDR3 reads TGTGCCAGCAGCCCGAACACCGACAGGGAGGGCTACACCTTC.

This clonotype was seen a few times. The chain couples TRBV5-1 to TRBJ1-4; D possibly corresponds to TRBD1 (6 bases). The CDR3 runs to 14 residues. Germline V gives CDR1 SGHRS, CDR2 YFSETQ. Trimming stripped 4 bases from V and 4 bases from J, with 11 bases between. CDR3 nucleotides: TGCGCCAGCAGCCCCGACAGGCTTAATGAAAAACTGTTTTTT. It yields the protein CASSPDRLNEKLFF.

This clonotype was detected ten times or more. The chain has TRBV6-2 or TRBV6-3 and TRBJ2-1, with 9 positions matching TRBD2. J was trimmed by 7 bases and V by 7 bases; bases with no gene match: 29. Germline values: CDR1 MNHEY, CDR2 SVGEGT. This CDR3 is 21 amino acids long. The CDR3 coding sequence is TGTGCCAGCATTGGAAAAACCTTAGCGGGGGTCCCAACTACACTTCGGAATGAGCAGTTCTTC. This gives the protein CASIGKTLAGVPTTLRNEQFF.

This clonotype was counted ten times or more. The chain combines TRBV27 with TRBJ1-2; maybe TRBD1 (6 bases). This CDR3 has 15 residues. The V gene lost 3 bases and the J gene lost 3 bases, with 14 bases spanning the gap. Per germline, CDR1 MNHEY and CDR2 SMNVEV (reference sequence). The CDR3 DNA follows: TGTGCCAGCAGTTTCAAGCCTAACAGGGACTATGGCTACACCTTC. Amino acids: CASSFKPNRDYGYTF.

This chain links TRBV11-2 with TRBJ2-2; D gene ambiguous. CDR3 length: 13 amino acids. Germline V gives CDR1 SGHAT, CDR2 FQNNGV. V lost 0 bases and J 7 bases, leaving 6 bases between the germline ends. The DNA of the CDR3 is TGTGCCAGCAGCTTAGAACTCAGCGGGGAGCTGTTTTTT. This translates into CASSLELSGELFF.

This clonotype was observed at least ten times. The gene calls are TRBV20-1 and TRBJ2-7, with 10 bases lining up with TRBD1. Germline assignment: CDR1 DFQATT and CDR2 SNEGSKA (reference sequence). The junction had 7 bases not matched to a gene; V was cut back by 6 bases and J by 2 bases. This CDR3 is 14 amino acids long. CDR3 protein: CSASTGTGAYEQYF. CDR3 nucleotides: TGCAGTGCCTCAACCGGGACAGGGGCCTACGAGCAGTACTTC.